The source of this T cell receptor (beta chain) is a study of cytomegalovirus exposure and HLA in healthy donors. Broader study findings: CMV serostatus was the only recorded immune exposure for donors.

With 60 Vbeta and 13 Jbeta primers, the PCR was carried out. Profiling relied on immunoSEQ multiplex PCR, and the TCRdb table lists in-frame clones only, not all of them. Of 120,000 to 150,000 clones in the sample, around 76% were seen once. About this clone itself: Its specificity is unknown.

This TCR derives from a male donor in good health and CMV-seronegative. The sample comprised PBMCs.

In DNA form, the CDR3 reads TGTGCCAGCAGCTTAAGCGGGACTAGCGGGATAACGTGGGAGCAGTACTTC. This gives the protein CASSLSGTSGITWEQYF. V usage is TRBV7-3 and J usage is TRBJ2-7; TRBD2 agrees at 13 bases. The CDR3 consists of 17 residues. CDR1 is SGHTA, CDR2 FQGTGA, per germline. V was pared by 1 base and J by 7 bases, with 10 bases of the junction left unmatched.